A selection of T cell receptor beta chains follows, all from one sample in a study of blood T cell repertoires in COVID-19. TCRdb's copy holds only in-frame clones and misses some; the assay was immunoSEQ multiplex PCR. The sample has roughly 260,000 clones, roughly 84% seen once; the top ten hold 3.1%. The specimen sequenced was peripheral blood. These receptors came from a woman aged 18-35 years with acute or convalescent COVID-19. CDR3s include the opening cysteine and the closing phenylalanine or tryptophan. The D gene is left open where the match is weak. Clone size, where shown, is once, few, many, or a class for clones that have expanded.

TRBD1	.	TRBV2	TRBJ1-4	CASSHRQGAYEGEKLFF	TGTGCCAGCAGTCACAGACAGGGGGCTTATGAGGGGGAAAAACTGTTTTTT
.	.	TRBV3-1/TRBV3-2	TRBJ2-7	CASSSLRAGEQYF	TGTGCCAGCAGCTCCTTGAGGGCTGGCGAGCAGTACTTC
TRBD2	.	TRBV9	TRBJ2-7	CASSQGGIGEQYF	TGTGCCAGCAGCCAGGGAGGGATTGGGGAGCAGTACTTC
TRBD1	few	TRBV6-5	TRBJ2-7	CASSNPGQGYEQYF	TGTGCCAGCAGTAACCCGGGACAGGGCTACGAGCAGTACTTC
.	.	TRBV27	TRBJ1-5	CASSFSVHQPQHF	TGTGCCAGCAGTTTTTCGGTCCACCAGCCCCAGCATTTT
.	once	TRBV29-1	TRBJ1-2	CSVARGERGYTF	TGCAGCGTGGCCCGCGGGGAACGTGGCTACACCTTC
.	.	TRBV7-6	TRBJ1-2	CASSLGLSRVNGYTF	TGTGCCAGCAGCTTAGGTTTATCCAGGGTGAATGGCTACACCTTC
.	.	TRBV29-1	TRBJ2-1	CSGRHLSYNEQFF	TGCAGCGGCAGACACCTCTCCTACAATGAGCAGTTCTTC
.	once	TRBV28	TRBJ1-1	CASSSGSLYQNTEAFF	TGTGCCAGCAGTTCCGGGTCCCTATATCAGAACACTGAAGCTTTCTTT
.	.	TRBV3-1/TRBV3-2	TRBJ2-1	CASSQTGLVSSYNEQFF	TGTGCCAGCAGCCAAACCGGCCTAGTAAGCTCCTACAATGAGCAGTTCTTC
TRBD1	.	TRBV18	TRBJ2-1	CASSLGPGGPYNEQFF	TGTGCCAGCTCCCTCGGACCAGGGGGCCCCTACAATGAGCAGTTCTTC
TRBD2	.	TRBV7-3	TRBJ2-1	CASSLTSGYNEQFF	TGTGCCAGCAGCTTAACTAGCGGGTACAATGAGCAGTTCTTC
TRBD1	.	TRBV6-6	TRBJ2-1	CASSGPGQGFGDEQFF	TGTGCCAGCAGTGGCCCGGGACAGGGGTTTGGGGATGAGCAGTTCTTC
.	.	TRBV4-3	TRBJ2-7	CASSQVLSGYEQYF	TGCGCCAGCAGCCAAGTGCTATCGGGGTACGAGCAGTACTTC
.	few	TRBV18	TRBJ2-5	CASSPPTEQETQYF	TGTGCCAGCTCACCACCGACAGAACAAGAGACCCAGTACTTC
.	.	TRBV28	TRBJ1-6	CASSLSLQRSPLHF	TGTGCCAGCAGTTTATCCCTCCAGCGTTCACCCCTCCACTTT
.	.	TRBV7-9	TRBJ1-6	CASSPETAFPLHF	TGTGCCAGCAGCCCAGAGACAGCATTTCCCCTCCACTTT
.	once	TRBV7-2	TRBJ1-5	CASSLGGPGNQPQHF	TGTGCCAGCAGCTTAGGTGGGCCTGGCAATCAGCCCCAGCATTTT
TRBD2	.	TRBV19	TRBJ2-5	CASRGLAGIQETQYF	TGTGCCAGTAGGGGACTAGCGGGAATCCAAGAGACCCAGTACTTC
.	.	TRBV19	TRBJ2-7	CASSAGVSSYEQYF	TGTGCCAGTAGTGCAGGGGTTAGCTCCTACGAGCAGTACTTC
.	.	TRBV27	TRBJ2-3	CASSLWGRTDTQYF	TGTGCCAGCAGTTTGTGGGGCCGCACAGATACGCAGTATTTT
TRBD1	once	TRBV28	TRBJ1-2	CASSEQGANGYTF	TGTGCCAGCAGCGAACAGGGGGCGAACGGCTACACCTTC
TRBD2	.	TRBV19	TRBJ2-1	CASSAGGDYNEQFF	TGTGCCAGTAGTGCGGGAGGGGACTACAATGAGCAGTTCTTC
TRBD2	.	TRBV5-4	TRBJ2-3	CASSLWPAGRDTQYF	TGTGCCAGCAGCTTGTGGCCAGCGGGGCGAGATACGCAGTATTTT
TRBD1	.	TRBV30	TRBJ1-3	CAVGDRVRSSGNTIYF	TGTGCCGTGGGGGACAGGGTAAGGTCTTCTGGAAACACCATATATTTT
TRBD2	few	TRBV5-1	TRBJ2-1	CASSSSGSGSSGNEQFF	TGCGCCAGCAGCTCCAGTGGTAGCGGGAGTTCGGGCAATGAGCAGTTCTTC
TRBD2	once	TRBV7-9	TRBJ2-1	CASSYGLAGYNEQFF	TGTGCCAGCAGCTACGGACTAGCGGGCTACAATGAGCAGTTCTTC
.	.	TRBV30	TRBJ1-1	CAWSVVPAEAFF	TGTGCCTGGAGTGTTGTTCCAGCTGAAGCTTTCTTT